This T cell receptor beta chain was sequenced for a study of beta chain features in type 1 diabetes. Study-wide context: Patients were similar to healthy donors in age and gender (as well as in cell yields). General study findings and limits: No resolution was reached here on whether HLA type influences TCRB rearrangement. Type 1 diabetes patients had moderately but significantly shorter TCRB CDR3s in all four CD4+ subsets. Reduced insertions and increased deletions marked VDJ junctions in type 1 diabetes patients.

Each sorted population was over 95% pure. Expressed TCRB transcripts were sequenced, since all the RNA that had been isolated was reverse transcribed. Clones were read by immunoSEQ multiplex PCR, and TCRdb kept only the in-frame ones, dropping some. The sample consists of some 190,000 clones, roughly 7.1% of them appearing once. Between the trimmed V and J ends, which lost 4 bases and 3 bases, there was a span of 13 bases. There are 14 residues in the CDR3. Germline CDR1 SGDLS, CDR2 YYNGEE. As concerns this clone: Antigen specificity is unknown.

The sample was central memory CD4+ T cells from blood. The chain links TRBV9 to TRBJ2-5, with D perhaps matching TRBD2 (5 bases). This clonotype was sampled from a woman in her 40s with type 1 diabetes. CDR3 protein: CASSPLGVKETQYF. CDR3 nucleotides: TGTGCCAGCAGCCCCCTGGGAGTAAAAGAGACCCAGTACTTC. The whole variable domain, filled in from reference TRBV9 and TRBJ2-5, reads DSGVTQTPKHLITATGQRVTLRCSPRSGDLSVYWYQQSLDQGLQFLIQYYNGEERAKGNILERFSAQQFPDLHSELNLSSLELGDSALYFCASSPLGVKETQYFGPGTRLLVL.